This is a list of T cell receptor beta chains from one sample in a study of identifying expanded T cells in peripheral blood. Assay: immunoSEQ multiplex PCR; the TCRdb copy retains only in-frame clones and omits some. The sample has 100,000 or so clones, about 83% seen once; the top ten hold about 18%. Sequenced input: blood. The receptors here all came from a person aged 18 to 70 in good health. Each CDR3 is given with its conserved first and last residue. A D gene is named only where the DNA matches it firmly. Clone size is shown for a subset of rows, as once, few, many or a class of expanded clone.

d_call j_call v_call clone_size cdr3_nt cdr3_aa
- TRBJ1-1 TRBV6-5 - TGTGCCAGCAGTTACTCCTTTCAGCTGACGAACACTGAAGCTTTCTTT CASSYSFQLTNTEAFF
- TRBJ1-3 TRBV2 - TGTGCCAGCACTAGATCAAGGGAGGAGATTGTATATTTT CASTRSREEIVYF
- TRBJ2-3 TRBV18 - TGTGCCAGCTCACCACCGTTTTTGGGGACGGAAGGGACAGATACGCAGTATTTT CASSPPFLGTEGTDTQYF
- TRBJ1-2 TRBV28 - TGTGCCAGCAGTTTGGGATCTACTTATGGCTACACCTTC CASSLGSTYGYTF
- TRBJ1-4 TRBV5-1 - TGCGCCAGCACCTTCCGCGGGTCAACTAATGAAAAACTGTTTTTT CASTFRGSTNEKLFF
- TRBJ2-1 TRBV7-8 - TGTGCCAGCAGCTCCCGGGGGGCCGAGTTCGATGAGCAGTTCTTC CASSSRGAEFDEQFF
- TRBJ2-3 TRBV9 once TGTGCCAGCAGCGTAGACTCCGGAGGAGATACGCAGTATTTT CASSVDSGGDTQYF
- TRBJ1-5 TRBV6-4 - TGTGCCAGACTATTAAAAGTTAGCAATCAGCCCCAGCATTTT CARLLKVSNQPQHF
- TRBJ2-6 TRBV27 - TGTGCCAGCAGTCCCCGGGTCACATACTCTGGGGCCAACGTCCTGACTTTC CASSPRVTYSGANVLTF
- TRBJ2-1 TRBV20-1 - TGCAGTGCTAGAACTGAGAATGAGCAGTTCTTC CSARTENEQFF
- TRBJ2-7 TRBV6-6 - TGTGCCAGCAGTTACTCGGGGCAGACCTACGAGCAGTACTTC CASSYSGQTYEQYF
- TRBJ2-3 TRBV18 - TGTGCCAGCGACGGGACCCACGGACATACGCAGTATTTT CASDGTHGHTQYF
- TRBJ1-3 TRBV5-1 - TGCGCCAGCAGCTTGGTATGGGGCTCTGGAAACACCATATATTTT CASSLVWGSGNTIYF
- TRBJ2-7 TRBV15 - TGTGCCACCAGCAATAGCGCCCACGAGCAGTACTTC CATSNSAHEQYF
- TRBJ2-7 TRBV7-2 - TGTGCCAGCAGCCCGTTCCGGGACTCCTACGAGCAGTACTTC CASSPFRDSYEQYF
- TRBJ1-1 TRBV7-9 - TGTGCCAGCAGCCGGGACTTTAACTTAAGGGCTTTCTTT CASSRDFNLRAFF
- TRBJ1-1 TRBV28 - TGTGCCAGCAGTCTACCCCCTCAATCGGCGGGATTCCTCATGAACACTGAAGCTTTCTTT CASSLPPQSAGFLMNTEAFF
- TRBJ1-2 TRBV28 - TGTGCCAGCAGACCCATGGGGGGGGTGGGTAACTATGGCTACACCTTC CASRPMGGVGNYGYTF
TRBD1 TRBJ1-2 TRBV19 - TGTGCCAGTAGTACCCAGGGACAGGGGGGCTATGGCTACACCTTC CASSTQGQGGYGYTF
TRBD2 TRBJ2-3 TRBV18 - TGTGCCAGCTCACCGGCGGTGGGCGGGGGTACAGATACGCAGTATTTT CASSPAVGGGTDTQYF
- TRBJ1-4 TRBV7-9 - TGTGCCAGCAGCCAGCGGGGGGACCGCCAAAGCGTCGAAAAACTGTTTTTT CASSQRGDRQSVEKLFF
- TRBJ2-5 TRBV5-4 - TGTGCCAGCAGCTTACAAGAGACGTCCCAGTACTTC CASSLQETSQYF
TRBD2 TRBJ2-4 TRBV4-1 few TGCGCCAGCAGCCCTCGGGCCTTCGGGGGGAACATTCAGTACTTC CASSPRAFGGNIQYF
- TRBJ1-4 TRBV5-5 once TGTGCCAGCAGCTTGTCCGTGCTGGGCGCAACTAATGAAAAACTGTTTTTT CASSLSVLGATNEKLFF
- TRBJ1-5 TRBV5-1 few TGCGCCAGCAGCTTGGACAGGTCTTCAAGGGGCAATCAGCCCCAGCATTTT CASSLDRSSRGNQPQHF
TRBD2 TRBJ2-3 TRBV29-1 - TGCAGCGTTGAAGGTCGTTCGCGGGGGGGCTATACGCAGTATTTT CSVEGRSRGGYTQYF
- TRBJ2-3 TRBV28 - TGTGCCAGCAGTTTATCTAGAGGAGGAGATACGCAGTATTTT CASSLSRGGDTQYF
TRBD1 TRBJ1-2 TRBV30 once TGTGCCTGGAGGCAACAGGGGGAGGTTGGCTACACCTTC CAWRQQGEVGYTF
- TRBJ1-5 TRBV6-5 - TGTGCCAGCAGTTACGGCGCAGGCAGCAATCAGCCCCAGCATTTT CASSYGAGSNQPQHF
- TRBJ1-6 TRBV5-1 - TGCGCCAGCAGTATCCAGGCTCGCCGTAATTCACCCCTCCACTTT CASSIQARRNSPLHF
TRBD2 TRBJ2-1 TRBV5-4 - TGTGCCAGCACCCTAGCGGGGGGGTACTTCTACAATGAGCAGTTCTTC CASTLAGGYFYNEQFF
- TRBJ1-6 TRBV28 - TGTGCCAGCAGTTTTCTAGCGGGGGGCGATTCACCCCTCCACTTT CASSFLAGGDSPLHF
TRBD1 TRBJ2-7 TRBV5-6 - TGTGCCAGCAGCTCCGGACAGGGGCGAACCTACGCGCAGTACTTC CASSSGQGRTYAQYF